This T cell receptor beta chain was profiled in a study of OX40 agonist ivuxolimab in advanced cancers. Study in general: Aged about 23 to 90 with a mean of around 60 years, they were 75% to 85% male.

The J segment lost 4 bases and the V segment lost 6 bases, leaving 9 bases of the junction unmatched. CDR3 length equals 15 residues. From germline, CDR1 is SGHRS and CDR2 YFSETQ. As for this clone: Its target is unknown.

The assay was immunoSEQ multiplex PCR, and TCRdb's table has in-frame clones only and misses some. The top ten hold less than 3.5% of the sample, which has approximately 66,000 clones, over 80% seen once. Study results and caveats: Among the lowest peripheral clonal expansion occurred in 0.1-3.0 mg/kg partial responders. Within 6 weeks, CD4+ and CD8+ blood T cells expanded clonally at 0.1 to 3.0 mg/kg.

The material sequenced was CD4+ or CD8+ T cells sorted from blood, taken in a trial of the OX40 agonist ivuxolimab. The source is an adult with an advanced solid tumor such as melanoma, head and neck, liver or kidney cancer. The chain recombines TRBV5-1 with TRBJ2-2, with TRBD2 matching over 7 bases. The CDR3 DNA follows: TGCGCCAGCAATTACGGGGGGTCCGCCACCGGGGAGCTGTTTTTT. Its protein product is CASNYGGSATGELFF.